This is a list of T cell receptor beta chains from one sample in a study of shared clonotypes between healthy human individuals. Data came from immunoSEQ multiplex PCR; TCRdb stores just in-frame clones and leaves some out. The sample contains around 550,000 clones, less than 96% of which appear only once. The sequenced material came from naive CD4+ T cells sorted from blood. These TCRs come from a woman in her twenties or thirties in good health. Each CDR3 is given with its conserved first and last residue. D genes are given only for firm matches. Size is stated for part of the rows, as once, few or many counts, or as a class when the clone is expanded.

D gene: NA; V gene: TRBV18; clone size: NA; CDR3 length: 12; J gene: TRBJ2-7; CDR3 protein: CASSPGAHEQYF; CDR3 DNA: TGTGCCAGCTCACCGGGGGCTCACGAGCAGTACTTC
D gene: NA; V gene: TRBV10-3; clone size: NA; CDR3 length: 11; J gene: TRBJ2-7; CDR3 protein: CAISAVYEQYF; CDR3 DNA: TGTGCCATCAGTGCCGTATACGAGCAGTACTTC
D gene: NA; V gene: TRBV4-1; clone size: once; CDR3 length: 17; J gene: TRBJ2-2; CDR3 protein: CASSQAWARLNAGELFF; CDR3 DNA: TGCGCCAGCAGCCAAGCCTGGGCTAGATTAAATGCCGGGGAGCTGTTTTTT
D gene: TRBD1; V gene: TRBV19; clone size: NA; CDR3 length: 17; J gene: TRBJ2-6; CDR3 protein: CASSKGQGVSGANVLTF; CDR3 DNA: TGTGCCAGTAGTAAGGGACAGGGCGTCTCTGGGGCCAACGTCCTGACTTTC
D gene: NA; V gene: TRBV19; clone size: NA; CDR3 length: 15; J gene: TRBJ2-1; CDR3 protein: CASSLGTAGYNEQFF; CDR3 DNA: TGTGCCAGTAGTTTGGGGACAGCGGGTTACAATGAGCAGTTCTTC
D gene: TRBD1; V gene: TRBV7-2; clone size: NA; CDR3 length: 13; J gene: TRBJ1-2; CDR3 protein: CASSFTGAPGYTF; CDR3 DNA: TGTGCCAGCAGCTTTACAGGGGCCCCTGGCTACACCTTC
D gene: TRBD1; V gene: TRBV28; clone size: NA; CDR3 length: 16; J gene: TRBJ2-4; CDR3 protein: CASSFSSTGGRNIQYF; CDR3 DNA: TGTGCCAGCAGTTTCAGCAGCACAGGGGGCCGGAACATTCAGTACTTC
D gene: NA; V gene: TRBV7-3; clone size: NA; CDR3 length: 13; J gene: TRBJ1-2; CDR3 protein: CASSLAINYGYTF; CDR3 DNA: TGTGCCAGCAGCTTAGCTATTAACTATGGCTACACCTTC
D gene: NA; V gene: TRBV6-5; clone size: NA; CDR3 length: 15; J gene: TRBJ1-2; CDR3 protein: CASSYSGQAHYGYTF; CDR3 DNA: TGTGCCAGCAGTTACTCGGGGCAGGCCCACTATGGCTACACCTTC
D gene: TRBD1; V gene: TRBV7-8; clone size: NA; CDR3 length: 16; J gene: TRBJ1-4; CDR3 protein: CASSSRRDSEGEKLFF; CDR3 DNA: TGTGCCAGCAGTTCCCGCCGGGACAGCGAAGGTGAAAAACTGTTTTTT
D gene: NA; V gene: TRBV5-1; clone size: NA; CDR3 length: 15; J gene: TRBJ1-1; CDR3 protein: CASSSIGDGYTEAFF; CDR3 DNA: TGCGCCAGCAGCTCCATTGGAGATGGGTACACTGAAGCTTTCTTT
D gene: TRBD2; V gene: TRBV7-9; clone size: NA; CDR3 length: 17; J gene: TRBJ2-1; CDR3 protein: CASSEPEGTGGPYEQFF; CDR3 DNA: TGTGCCAGCAGCGAACCCGAAGGGACGGGAGGGCCTTATGAGCAGTTCTTC
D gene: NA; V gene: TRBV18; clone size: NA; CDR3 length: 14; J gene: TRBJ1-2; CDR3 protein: CASSQTDYSDGYTF; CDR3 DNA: TGTGCCAGCTCACAAACGGACTACTCGGATGGCTACACCTTC
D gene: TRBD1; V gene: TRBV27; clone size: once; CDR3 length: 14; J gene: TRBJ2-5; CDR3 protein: CASSWTGGRETQYF; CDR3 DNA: TGTGCCAGCAGCTGGACAGGGGGCAGGGAGACCCAGTACTTC
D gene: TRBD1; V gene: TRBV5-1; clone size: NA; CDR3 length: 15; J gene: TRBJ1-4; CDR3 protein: CASSLEGAANEKLFF; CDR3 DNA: TGCGCCAGCAGCTTGGAGGGGGCTGCTAATGAAAAACTGTTTTTT
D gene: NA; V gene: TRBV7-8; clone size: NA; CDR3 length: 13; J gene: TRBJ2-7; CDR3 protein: CASSFRTSYEQYF; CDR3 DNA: TGTGCCAGCAGCTTCCGGACGTCCTACGAGCAGTACTTC
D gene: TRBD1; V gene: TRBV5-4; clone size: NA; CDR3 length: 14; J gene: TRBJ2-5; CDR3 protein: CASSRQGAGETQYF; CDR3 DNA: TGTGCCAGCAGCCGACAGGGCGCCGGAGAGACCCAGTACTTC
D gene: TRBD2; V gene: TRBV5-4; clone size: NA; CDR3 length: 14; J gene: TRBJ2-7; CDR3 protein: CASSRRDYINEQYF; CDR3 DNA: TGTGCCAGCAGCCGCCGGGACTACATCAACGAGCAGTACTTC
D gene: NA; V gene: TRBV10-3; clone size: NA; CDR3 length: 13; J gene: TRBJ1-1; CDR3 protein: CAISGAPGGEAFF; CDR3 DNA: TGTGCCATCAGTGGCGCCCCGGGCGGAGAAGCTTTCTTT
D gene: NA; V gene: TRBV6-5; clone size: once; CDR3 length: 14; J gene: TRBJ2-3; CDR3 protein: CASRRGGATDTQYF; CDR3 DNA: TGTGCCAGCAGGCGGGGCGGGGCCACAGATACGCAGTATTTT
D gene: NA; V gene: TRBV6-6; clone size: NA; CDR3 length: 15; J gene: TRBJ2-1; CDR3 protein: CASSYSGGPGNEQFF; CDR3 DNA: TGTGCCAGCAGTTACTCTGGGGGGCCTGGCAATGAGCAGTTCTTC
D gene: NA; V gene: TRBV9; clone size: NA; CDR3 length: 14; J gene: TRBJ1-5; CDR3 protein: CASSVDPHNQPQHF; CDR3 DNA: TGTGCCAGCAGCGTGGACCCACACAATCAGCCCCAGCATTTT
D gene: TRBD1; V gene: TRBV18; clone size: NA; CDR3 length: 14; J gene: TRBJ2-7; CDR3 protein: CASSPSGTGTEQYF; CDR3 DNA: TGTGCCAGCTCACCGTCCGGGACAGGGACCGAGCAGTACTTC
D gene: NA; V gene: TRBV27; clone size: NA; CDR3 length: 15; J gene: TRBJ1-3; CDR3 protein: CASSPSLVTGNTIYF; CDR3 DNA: TGTGCCAGCAGTCCCTCCTTGGTCACTGGAAACACCATATATTTT
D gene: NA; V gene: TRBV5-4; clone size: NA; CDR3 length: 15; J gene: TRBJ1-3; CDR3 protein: CASSGLGNSGNTIYF; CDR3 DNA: TGTGCCAGCAGCGGGCTGGGCAACTCTGGAAACACCATATATTTT
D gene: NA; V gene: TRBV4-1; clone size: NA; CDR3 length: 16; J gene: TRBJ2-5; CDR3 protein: CASSKPGQRDGETQYF; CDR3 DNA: TGCGCCAGCAGCAAACCGGGACAGCGGGATGGGGAGACCCAGTACTTC
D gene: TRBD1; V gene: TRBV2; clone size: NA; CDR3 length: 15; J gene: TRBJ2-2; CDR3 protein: CASSLQGANTGELFF; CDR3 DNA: TGTGCCAGCAGTTTACAGGGGGCGAACACCGGGGAGCTGTTTTTT
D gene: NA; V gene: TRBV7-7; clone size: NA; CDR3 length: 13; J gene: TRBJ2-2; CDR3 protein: CASSRKYTGELFF; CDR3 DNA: TGTGCCAGCAGCAGAAAGTACACCGGGGAGCTGTTTTTT
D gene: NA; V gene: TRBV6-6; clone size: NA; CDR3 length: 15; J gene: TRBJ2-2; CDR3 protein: CASSYKLPGTGELFF; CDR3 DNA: TGTGCCAGCAGTTACAAACTCCCGGGCACCGGGGAGCTGTTTTTT
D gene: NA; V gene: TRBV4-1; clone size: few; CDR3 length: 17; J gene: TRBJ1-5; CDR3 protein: CASSQGRLSGSNQPQHF; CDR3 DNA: TGCGCCAGCAGCCAAGGGAGGTTATCAGGGAGCAATCAGCCCCAGCATTTT
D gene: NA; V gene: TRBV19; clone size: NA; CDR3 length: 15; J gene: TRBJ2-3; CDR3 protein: CASSIEGGSTDTQYF; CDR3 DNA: TGTGCCAGTAGTATAGAAGGTGGCAGCACAGATACGCAGTATTTT
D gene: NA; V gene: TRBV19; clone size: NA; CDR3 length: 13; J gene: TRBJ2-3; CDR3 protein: CASARQDRDTQYF; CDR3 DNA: TGTGCCAGCGCTAGACAGGATCGAGATACGCAGTATTTT
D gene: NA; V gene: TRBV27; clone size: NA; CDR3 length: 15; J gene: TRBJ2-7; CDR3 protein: CASRLRPGLLYEQYF; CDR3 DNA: TGTGCCAGCAGACTCCGGCCTGGCCTCCTCTACGAGCAGTACTTC
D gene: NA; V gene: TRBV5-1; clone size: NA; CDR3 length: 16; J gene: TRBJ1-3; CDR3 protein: CASSPETGNSGNTIYF; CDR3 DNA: TGCGCCAGCAGCCCGGAGACAGGCAACTCTGGAAACACCATATATTTT
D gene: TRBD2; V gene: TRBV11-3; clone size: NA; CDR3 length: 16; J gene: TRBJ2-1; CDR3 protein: CASSSGRLAGRNEQFF; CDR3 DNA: TGTGCCAGCAGCTCCGGGCGGCTAGCGGGACGGAATGAGCAGTTCTTC
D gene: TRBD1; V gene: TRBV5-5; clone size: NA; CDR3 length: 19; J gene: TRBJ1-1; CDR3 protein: CASSRRSFDRQGGNTEAFF; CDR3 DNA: TGTGCCAGCAGCCGTCGGAGTTTCGACCGACAGGGTGGGAACACTGAAGCTTTCTTT
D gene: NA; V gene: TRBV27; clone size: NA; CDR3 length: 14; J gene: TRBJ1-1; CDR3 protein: CASSLRQRNTEAFF; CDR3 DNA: TGTGCCAGCAGTTTACGGCAACGTAACACTGAAGCTTTCTTT
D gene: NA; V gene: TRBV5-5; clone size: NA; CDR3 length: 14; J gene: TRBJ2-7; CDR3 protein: CASSLGWGSDEQYF; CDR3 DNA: TGTGCCAGCAGCTTGGGCTGGGGGTCCGACGAGCAGTACTTC
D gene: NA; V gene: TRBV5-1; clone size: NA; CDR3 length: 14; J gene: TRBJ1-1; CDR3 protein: CASSRDGRNTEAFF; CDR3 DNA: TGCGCCAGCAGCCGCGATGGGAGGAACACTGAAGCTTTCTTT
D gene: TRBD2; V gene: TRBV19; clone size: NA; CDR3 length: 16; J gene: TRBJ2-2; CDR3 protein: CASSIERLAGTGELFF; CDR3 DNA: TGTGCCAGTAGTATCGAAAGACTAGCGGGAACCGGGGAGCTGTTTTTT
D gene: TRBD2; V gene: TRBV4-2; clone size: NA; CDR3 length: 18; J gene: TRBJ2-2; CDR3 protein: CASSPPTRTSGKGGELFF; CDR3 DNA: TGTGCCAGCAGCCCACCGACCAGGACTAGCGGGAAGGGCGGGGAGCTGTTTTTT
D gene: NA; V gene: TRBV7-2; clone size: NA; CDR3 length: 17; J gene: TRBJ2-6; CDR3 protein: CASSLGAGNSGANVLTF; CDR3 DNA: TGTGCCAGCAGCTTAGGTGCGGGAAACTCTGGGGCCAACGTCCTGACTTTC
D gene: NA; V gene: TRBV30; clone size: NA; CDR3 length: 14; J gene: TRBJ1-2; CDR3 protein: CAWSVGGTSGGYTF; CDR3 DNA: TGTGCCTGGAGTGTAGGGGGGACTTCGGGCGGCTACACCTTC
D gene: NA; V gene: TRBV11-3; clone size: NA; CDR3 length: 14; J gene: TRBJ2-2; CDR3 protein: CASSPRDQAGELFF; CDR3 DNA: TGTGCCAGCAGCCCCCGTGATCAGGCCGGGGAGCTGTTTTTT
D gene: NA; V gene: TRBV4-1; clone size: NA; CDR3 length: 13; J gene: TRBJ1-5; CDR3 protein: CASSQTGNQPQHF; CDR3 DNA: TGCGCCAGCAGCCAAACAGGCAATCAGCCCCAGCATTTT
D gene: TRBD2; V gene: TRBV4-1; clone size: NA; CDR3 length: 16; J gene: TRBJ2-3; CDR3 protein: CASSQKREGHGDTQYF; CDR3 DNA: TGCGCCAGCAGCCAAAAGCGGGAGGGCCATGGAGATACGCAGTATTTT
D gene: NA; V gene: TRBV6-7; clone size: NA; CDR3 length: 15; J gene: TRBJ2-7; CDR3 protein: CASSPGQRRSYEQYF; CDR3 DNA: TGTGCCAGCAGTCCCGGTCAGCGGAGGTCCTACGAGCAGTACTTC